What follows are 24 T cell receptor beta chains derived from one specimen sequenced in a study of shared clonotypes between healthy human individuals. Only in-frame clones appear in the TCRdb table, and some are missing; sequencing was by immunoSEQ multiplex PCR. The table includes about 690,000 clones, about 90% detected once. Sequenced sample: memory CD8+ T cells from PBMCs. Subset in this sample: CD45RO+ cells pooled with CCR7-negative TemRA cells. These receptors originate from a young man in good health. Some clones in this sample may be carry-over from other donors' samples.

The rearrangement uses TRBV27 and TRBJ2-7; 13 nucleotides agree with TRBD2. V shed 5 bases, J shed 6 bases, and the junction held 7 bases outside the gene matches. From germline, CDR1 is MNHEY and CDR2 SMNVEV (reference sequence). The CDR3 is 15 amino acids. CDR3 bases: TGTGCCAGCAGTCCCCGACTAGCGGGAGGTGGCGAGCAGTACTTC. Translating gives CASSPRLAGGGEQYF.

The chain uses TRBV7-6 and TRBJ2-5; tentatively, D is TRBD2 (6 bases). The CDR3 runs to 15 residues. Germline V gene lookup returns CDR1 SGHVS and CDR2 FNYEAQ. The ends were cut back, 5 bases at V and 1 base at J, with 14 bases in the middle. CDR3 sequence reads: CASSGGPSGQETQYF. The DNA for the CDR3 is TGTGCCAGCAGCGGAGGGCCCTCAGGCCAAGAGACCCAGTACTTC.

CDR3 sequence reads: CATLDRMAAFF. The CDR3 DNA is TGTGCCACCCTAGACAGAATGGCTGCTTTCTTT. The genes are TRBV15 and TRBJ1-1; TRBD1 might be the D (5 bases). There are 11 residues in the CDR3. The germline V gene has CDR1 LNHNV and CDR2 YYDKDF (reference sequence). V dropped 8 bases and J dropped 11 bases, with 15 bases sitting between them.

The chain combines TRBV11-3 with TRBJ2-1; unclear D gene. Germline values: CDR1 SGHNT, CDR2 YENEEA. CDR3 length: 14 amino acids. V lost 6 bases and J 0 bases, leaving 9 bases between the germline ends. DNA for the CDR3: TGTGCCAGCAGTAGCAGACTCTCCTACAATGAGCAGTTCTTC. It translates to CASSSRLSYNEQFF.

This clone was counted a few times. The J gene is TRBJ2-7, the V gene TRBV6-4, with D possibly being TRBD2 (5 bases). Germline loops: CDR1 MRHNA, CDR2 SNTAGT. The CDR3 totals 15 residues. V was trimmed by 5 bases and J by 7 bases, leaving 21 bases between them. The CDR3 coding sequence is TGTGCCAGCAGTTCGAGGGCGCTGGGGTTGCGGGAGCAGTACTTC. It translates to CASSSRALGLREQYF.

The V gene is TRBV27, the J gene TRBJ1-2, with D perhaps TRBD1 (5 bases). V shed 0 bases and J shed 6 bases, with 14 bases lying between them. The CDR3 extends over 15 amino acids. The germline gives CDR1 MNHEY, CDR2 SMNVEV (reference sequence). In DNA, the CDR3 is TGTGCCAGCAGTTTATCCGCCAGGGCGGTCAATGGCTACACCTTC. Protein sequence: CASSLSARAVNGYTF.

The chain carries TRBV15 and TRBJ2-1; the D is unclear. This CDR3 has 14 residues. V lost 5 bases, J lost 4 bases, and 12 bases lay in between. Germline CDR1 is LNHNV and CDR2 is YYDKDF (reference sequence). Here the CDR3 reads CATSEQTQYNEQFF. CDR3 sequence (DNA): TGTGCCACCAGCGAGCAAACCCAATACAATGAGCAGTTCTTC.

The gene calls are TRBV28 and TRBJ1-5; D is unresolved. Germline V gives CDR1 MDHEN, CDR2 SYDVKM. V was pared by 1 base and J by 0 bases, with 13 bases between. The CDR3 is 17 residues long. The CDR3 sequence: CASSLYGPTHSNQPQHF. In nucleotides, the CDR3 is TGTGCCAGCAGTTTATACGGGCCTACTCATAGCAATCAGCCCCAGCATTTT.

CDR3 sequence: CASSQGLGGTEAFF. The CDR3 nucleotides are TGCGCCAGCAGCCAAGGGCTCGGGGGCACTGAAGCTTTCTTT. The chain is built from TRBV4-3 and TRBJ1-1; possible D gene TRBD1, 5 bases. CDR3 length equals 14 residues. Looked up from germline, CDR1 is LGHNA and CDR2 is YSLEER. V shed 1 base and J shed 4 bases, with 10 bases lying between them.

V is TRBV5-1 and J is TRBJ2-7; TRBD2 might be the D (5 bases). The CDR3 covers 13 residues. Germline assignment: CDR1 SGHRS and CDR2 YFSETQ. Trimming cost V 5 bases and J 3 bases, with 12 bases left between them. CDR3 sequence: CASRTGISYEQYF. DNA of the CDR3: TGCGCCAGCAGGACGGGAATAAGCTACGAGCAGTACTTC.

The genes are TRBV11-2 and TRBJ2-5; possible D gene TRBD1, 6 bases. The closer fit of TRBJ2-7 to the DNA end suggests the J call may be wrong. From germline, CDR1 is SGHAT and CDR2 FQNNGV. The CDR3 loop spans 16 amino acids. Written as DNA, the CDR3 is TGTGCCAGCAGCTGGCTAGGACAGCCGTCCGCATACGAGCAGTACTTC. It specifies CASSWLGQPSAYEQYF.

This clone was observed at least ten times. The V call is TRBV4-1, the J call TRBJ2-7; no definite D call. The V end was cut by 0 bases, the J end by 5 bases, with 11 bases between. The CDR3 covers 14 residues. The germline V gene encodes CDR1 MGHRA and CDR2 YSYEKL. The CDR3 DNA is TGCGCCAGCAGCCAAGACGGGCCGGGCGACGAGCAGTACTTC. The encoded protein is CASSQDGPGDEQYF.

The chain is built from TRBV6-4 and TRBJ1-3; maybe TRBD1 (5 bases). Germline V gene lookup returns CDR1 MRHNA and CDR2 SNTAGT. The CDR3 length is 14 residues. V shed 10 bases and J shed 2 bases, with 15 bases lying between them. The CDR3 loop is CATQGCGAGNTIYF. The CDR3 DNA sequence: TGTGCCACTCAGGGTTGTGGGGCTGGAAACACCATATATTTT.

This chain joins TRBV6-5 and TRBJ1-2; tentative D call: TRBD1 (6 bases). The germline V and J ends were trimmed by 6 bases and 4 bases, with 12 bases remaining between them. Looked up from germline, CDR1 is MNHEY and CDR2 is SVGAGI. This CDR3 contains 13 residues. CDR3 residues: CASSFGQTYGYTF. CDR3 nucleotide sequence: TGTGCCAGCAGCTTCGGACAGACCTATGGCTACACCTTC.

The genes are TRBV19 and TRBJ1-2; a possible D gene is TRBD1 (5 bases). The CDR3 contains 15 residues. Deletions cut 1 base from V and 6 bases from J, with 15 bases between. The germline gives CDR1 LNHDA, CDR2 SQIVND (reference sequence). Here the CDR3 DNA reads TGTGCCAGTAGTATAGTCCGGGGCGAGGCGGATGGCTACACCTTC. Translating it yields CASSIVRGEADGYTF.

The chain carries TRBV28 and TRBJ2-2, with no clear D. The CDR3 contains 14 residues. The germline V and J ends were trimmed by 5 bases and 3 bases, with 10 bases remaining between them. Germline-derived CDR1 and CDR2 are MDHEN and SYDVKM. As DNA, the CDR3 is TGTGCCAGCAGTCAACCCTGGGACACCGGGGAGCTGTTTTTT. Its translation: CASSQPWDTGELFF.

This chain connects TRBV10-3 to TRBJ1-2; unclear D gene. Per germline, CDR1 ENHRY and CDR2 SYGVKD. Trimming took 0 bases from V and 8 from J, leaving 7 bases between them. CDR3 length equals 12 residues. In DNA form, the CDR3 reads TGTGCCATCAGTGAGTCCGACGCCGGCTACACCTTC. Amino acid sequence: CAISESDAGYTF.

The chain is built from TRBV12-5 and TRBJ1-5; D is perhaps TRBD1 (5 bases). The germline CDR1 and CDR2 sequences are LGHNT and FRNRAP. Deletions cut 5 bases from V and 9 bases from J, with 8 bases between. The CDR3 length is 11 residues. CDR3 loop: CASGQGWPQHF. The CDR3, as DNA: TGTGCTAGTGGTCAGGGTTGGCCCCAGCATTTT.

The chain has TRBV28 and TRBJ1-3, with D perhaps TRBD1 (5 bases). Germline CDR1 MDHEN, CDR2 SYDVKM. This CDR3 comprises 16 residues. The V and J ends lost 5 bases and 0 bases respectively, with 14 bases between them. This CDR3 reads CASSGGTWFSGNTIYF. For the CDR3, the DNA is TGTGCCAGCAGTGGGGGGACTTGGTTCTCTGGAAACACCATATATTTT.

V usage is TRBV10-3 and J usage is TRBJ2-1; 11 nucleotides line up with TRBD2. CDR3 size: 16 residues. The junction had 9 bases not matched to a gene; V was cut back by 6 bases and J by 5 bases. Germline-derived CDR1 and CDR2 are ENHRY and SYGVKD. The CDR3, as DNA: TGTGCCATCAGGGCCCGGGATAGCGGGAGGGACAATGAGCAGTTCTTC. Its translation is CAIRARDSGRDNEQFF.

The rearrangement joins TRBV7-9 to TRBJ2-5, with D perhaps matching TRBD2 (6 bases). CDR3 length: 15 amino acids. CDR1 is SEHNR, CDR2 FQNEAQ, per germline (reference sequence). Trimming stripped 2 bases from V and 1 base from J, with 11 bases between. CDR3 amino acids: CASSLSRGTQETQYF. The CDR3 nucleotides read TGTGCCAGCAGCTTAAGTCGGGGGACCCAAGAGACCCAGTACTTC.

The V gene is TRBV6-6, the J gene TRBJ2-1; no firm D call. Germline V gene data show CDR1 as MNHNY and CDR2 as SVGAGI (reference sequence). This CDR3 region has 12 residues. V shed 2 bases and J shed 10 bases, with 9 bases lying between them. CDR3: CASSYVAVEQFF. CDR3 DNA: TGTGCCAGCAGTTACGTGGCTGTAGAGCAGTTCTTC.

This rearrangement joins TRBV2 to TRBJ2-2, with D unresolved. The V gene lost 1 base and the J gene lost 7 bases, with 10 bases spanning the gap. Germline-derived CDR1 and CDR2 are SNHLY and FYNNEI. There are 14 residues in the CDR3. The CDR3 loop is CASSEDPFNGELFF. CDR3 coding DNA: TGTGCCAGCAGTGAAGACCCTTTTAACGGGGAGCTGTTTTTT.

V gene TRBV7-9 combines with J gene TRBJ2-2, with D perhaps matching TRBD1 (5 bases). Between the trimmed V and J ends, which lost 5 bases and 0 bases, there was a span of 10 bases. The CDR3 spans 15 residues. The germline V gene encodes CDR1 SEHNR and CDR2 FQNEAQ (reference sequence). CDR3 DNA: TGTGCCAGCAGCGTCAGGGTCACGAACACCGGGGAGCTGTTTTTT. As protein: CASSVRVTNTGELFF.